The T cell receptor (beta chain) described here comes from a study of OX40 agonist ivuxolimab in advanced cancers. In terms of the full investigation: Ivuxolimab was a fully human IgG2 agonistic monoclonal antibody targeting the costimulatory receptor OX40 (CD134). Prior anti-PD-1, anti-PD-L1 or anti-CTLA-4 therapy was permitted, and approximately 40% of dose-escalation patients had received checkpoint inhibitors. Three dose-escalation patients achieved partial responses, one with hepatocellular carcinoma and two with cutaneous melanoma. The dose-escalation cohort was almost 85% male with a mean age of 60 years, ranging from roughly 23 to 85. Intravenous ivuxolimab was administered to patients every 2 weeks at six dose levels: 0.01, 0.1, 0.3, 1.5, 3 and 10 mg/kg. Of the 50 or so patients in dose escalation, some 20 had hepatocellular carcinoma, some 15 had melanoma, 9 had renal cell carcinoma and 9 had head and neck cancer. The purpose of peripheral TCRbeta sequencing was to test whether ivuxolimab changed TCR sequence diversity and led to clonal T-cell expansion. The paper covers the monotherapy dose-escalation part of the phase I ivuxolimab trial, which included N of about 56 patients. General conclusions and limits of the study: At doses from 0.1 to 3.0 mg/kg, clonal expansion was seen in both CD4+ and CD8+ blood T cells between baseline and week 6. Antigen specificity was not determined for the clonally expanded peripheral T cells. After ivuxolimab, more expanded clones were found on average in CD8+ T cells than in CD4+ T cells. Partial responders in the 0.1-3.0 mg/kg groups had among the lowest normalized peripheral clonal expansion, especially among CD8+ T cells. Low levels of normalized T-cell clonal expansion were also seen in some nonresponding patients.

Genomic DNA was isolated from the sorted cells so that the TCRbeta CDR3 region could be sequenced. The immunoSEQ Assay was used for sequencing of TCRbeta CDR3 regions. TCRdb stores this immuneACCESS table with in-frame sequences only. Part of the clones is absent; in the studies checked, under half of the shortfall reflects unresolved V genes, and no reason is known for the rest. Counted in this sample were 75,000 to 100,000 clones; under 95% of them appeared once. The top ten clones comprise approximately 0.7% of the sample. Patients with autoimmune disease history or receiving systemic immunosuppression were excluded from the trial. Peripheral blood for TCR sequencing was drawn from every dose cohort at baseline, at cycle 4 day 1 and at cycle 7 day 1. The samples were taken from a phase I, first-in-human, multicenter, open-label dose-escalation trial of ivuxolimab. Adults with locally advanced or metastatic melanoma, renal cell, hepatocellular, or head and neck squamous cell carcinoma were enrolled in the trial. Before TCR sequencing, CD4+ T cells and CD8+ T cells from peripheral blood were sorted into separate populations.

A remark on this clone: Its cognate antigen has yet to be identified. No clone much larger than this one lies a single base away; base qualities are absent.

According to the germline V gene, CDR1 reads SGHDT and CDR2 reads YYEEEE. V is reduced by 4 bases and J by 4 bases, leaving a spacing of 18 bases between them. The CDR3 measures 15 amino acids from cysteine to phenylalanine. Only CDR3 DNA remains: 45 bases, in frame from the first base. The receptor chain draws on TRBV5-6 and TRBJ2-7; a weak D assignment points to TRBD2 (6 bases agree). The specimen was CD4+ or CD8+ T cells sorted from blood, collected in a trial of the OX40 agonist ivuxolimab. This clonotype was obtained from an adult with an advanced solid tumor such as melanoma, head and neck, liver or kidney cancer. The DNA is TGTGCCAGCAGCGCGGGGCGACAAGCATTTTACGAGCAGTACTTC. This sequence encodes CASSAGRQAFYEQYF.